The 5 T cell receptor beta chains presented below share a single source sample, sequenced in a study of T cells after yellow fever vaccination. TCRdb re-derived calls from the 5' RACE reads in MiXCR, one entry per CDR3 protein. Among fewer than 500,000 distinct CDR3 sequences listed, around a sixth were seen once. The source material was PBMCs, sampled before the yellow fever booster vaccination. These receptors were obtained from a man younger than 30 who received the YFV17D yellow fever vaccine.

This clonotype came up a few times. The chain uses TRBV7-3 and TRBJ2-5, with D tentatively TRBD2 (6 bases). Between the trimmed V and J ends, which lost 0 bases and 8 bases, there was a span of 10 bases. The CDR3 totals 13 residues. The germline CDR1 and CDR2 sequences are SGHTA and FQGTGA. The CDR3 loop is CASSLTPEGTQYF. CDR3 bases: TGTGCCAGCAGCTTAACGCCGGAGGGAACCCAGTACTTC.

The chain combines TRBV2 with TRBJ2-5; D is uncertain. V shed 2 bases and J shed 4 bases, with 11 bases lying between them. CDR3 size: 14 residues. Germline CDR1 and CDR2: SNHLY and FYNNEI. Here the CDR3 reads CASSESKPGETQYF. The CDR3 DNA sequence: TGTGCCAGCAGTGAATCCAAACCGGGAGAGACCCAGTACTTC.

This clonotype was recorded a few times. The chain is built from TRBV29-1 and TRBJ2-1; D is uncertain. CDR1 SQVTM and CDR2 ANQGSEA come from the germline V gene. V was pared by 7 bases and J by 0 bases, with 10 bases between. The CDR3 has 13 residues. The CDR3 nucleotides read TGCAGCGGACTGATGAGCTCCTACAATGAGCAGTTCTTC. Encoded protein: CSGLMSSYNEQFF.

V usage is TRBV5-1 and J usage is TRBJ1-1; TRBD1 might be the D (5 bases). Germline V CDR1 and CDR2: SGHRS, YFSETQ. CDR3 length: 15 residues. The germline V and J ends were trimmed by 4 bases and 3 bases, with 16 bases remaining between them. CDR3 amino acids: CASSEGSQGDTEAFF. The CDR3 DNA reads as TGCGCCAGCAGCGAGGGTTCCCAAGGGGACACTGAAGCTTTCTTT.

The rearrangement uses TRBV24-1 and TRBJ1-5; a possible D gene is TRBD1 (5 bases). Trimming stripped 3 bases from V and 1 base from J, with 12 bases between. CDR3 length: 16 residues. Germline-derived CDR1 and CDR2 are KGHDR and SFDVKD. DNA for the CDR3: TGTGCCACCAGTGATCAGACCCGGGGGAGCAATCAGCCCCAGCATTTT. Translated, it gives CATSDQTRGSNQPQHF.